Following are 21 T cell receptor beta chains from one sample sequenced in a study of cytomegalovirus exposure and HLA in healthy donors. Method: immunoSEQ multiplex PCR; TCRdb's copy keeps in-frame clones and lacks some. The profile shows about 200,000 clones, over 75% of them singletons. Sequencing used PBMCs. The receptors were sampled from a woman between 18 and 29 years old in good health and CMV-seropositive.

The chain is built from TRBV7-2 and TRBJ2-3, with D maybe TRBD1 (5 bases). The CDR3 is 14 amino acids. The V end was cut by 5 bases, the J end by 2 bases, with 11 bases between. In germline, CDR1 is SGHTA, CDR2 FQGNSA. The CDR3 region is CASSLGLLTDTQYF. The CDR3 coding sequence is TGTGCCAGCAGCCTGGGGCTTCTCACAGATACGCAGTATTTT.

This clone was counted once. The V and J genes are TRBV7-9 and TRBJ2-1; D is unclear. Germline lookup yields CDR1 SEHNR and CDR2 FQNEAQ (reference sequence). The V end lost 5 bases, the J end lost 0 bases, and 11 bases lay between the germline ends. The CDR3 sequence is 15 residues long. The CDR3 DNA reads TGTGCCAGCAGCCCTGGGCTGAGCTCCTACAATGAGCAGTTCTTC. This codes for CASSPGLSSYNEQFF.

The chain uses TRBV6-1 and TRBJ2-3, with D unclear. Trimming pared 1 base from V and 4 bases from J, leaving 15 bases between. The CDR3 spans 16 residues. From germline, CDR1 is MNHNS and CDR2 SASEGT. CDR3 nucleotide sequence: TGTGCCAGCAGTGAAGGCCCAAGCAGGATACCAGATACGCAGTATTTT. It yields the protein CASSEGPSRIPDTQYF.

The chain recombines TRBV6-5 with TRBJ2-7; a weak D match, TRBD1 (5 bases). CDR3 length: 14 amino acids. From germline, CDR1 is MNHEY and CDR2 SVGAGI. V was cut by 5 bases and J by 3 bases, with 14 bases left in between. The CDR3: CASSITDSHYEQYF. The CDR3, as DNA: TGTGCCAGCAGTATTACCGACAGCCACTACGAGCAGTACTTC.

Here the CDR3 reads CASSQGPSSYNEQFF. The CDR3 DNA is TGCGCCAGCAGCCAAGGGCCTAGCTCCTACAATGAGCAGTTCTTC. This chain uses TRBV4-1 with TRBJ2-1; D not resolved. Germline assignment: CDR1 MGHRA and CDR2 YSYEKL. The CDR3 runs to 15 residues. V shed 1 base and J shed 0 bases, with 7 bases lying between them.

The V and J genes are TRBV7-6 and TRBJ2-3, with TRBD2 matching 8 bases. V shed 1 base and J 3 bases; nucleotides not matched to a gene: 9. This CDR3 spans 17 amino acids. In germline, CDR1 is SGHVS, CDR2 FNYEAQ. The CDR3 loop reads CASSLGALAGRTDTQYF. The DNA of the CDR3 is TGTGCCAGCAGCTTAGGGGCGTTAGCGGGAAGGACAGATACGCAGTATTTT.

V is TRBV27 and J is TRBJ2-6; D is perhaps TRBD1 (6 bases). CDR3 size: 15 residues. In germline, CDR1 is MNHEY, CDR2 SMNVEV (reference sequence). Deletions cut 10 bases from V and 0 bases from J, with 13 bases between. The CDR3 DNA follows: TGTGCCACCGGGCAGGGGAGCTCTGGGGCCAACGTCCTGACTTTC. Amino acid sequence: CATGQGSSGANVLTF.

The rearrangement joins TRBV10-3 to TRBJ2-2; 8 nucleotides line up with TRBD1. CDR1 and CDR2 (germline): ENHRY, SYGVKD. Trimming at V came to 6 bases and at J to 6 bases, leaving 12 bases not matched to a gene. The CDR3 runs to 16 residues. The CDR3 nucleotides are TGTGCCATCAGGGCGAGACAGGGGAGAGGTGCCGGGGAGCTGTTTTTT. This encodes CAIRARQGRGAGELFF.

This clone has only one observation. The chain employs TRBV10-3 and TRBJ2-5; unclear D gene. V was trimmed by 3 bases and J by 5 bases, leaving 7 bases between them. The germline V gene encodes CDR1 ENHRY and CDR2 SYGVKD. The CDR3 runs 12 residues. The CDR3 loop is CAISDGWETQYF. The DNA for the CDR3 is TGTGCCATCAGTGACGGGTGGGAGACCCAGTACTTC.

V gene TRBV30 combines with J gene TRBJ2-7, with 8 bases fitting TRBD2. Germline V gene data show CDR1 as GTSNPN and CDR2 as SVGIG (reference sequence). The CDR3 contains 14 residues. Unmatched junction bases numbered 6, after V lost 5 bases and J lost 0 bases. The DNA of the CDR3 is TGTGCCTGGGTCCGGGAGGGGAGCTCCTACGAGCAGTACTTC. It yields the protein CAWVREGSSYEQYF.

The chain is built from TRBV10-3 and TRBJ1-5, with D maybe TRBD1 (5 bases). Germline V gene lookup returns CDR1 ENHRY and CDR2 SYGVKD. V was clipped by 7 bases and J by 3 bases, with 10 bases between them. The CDR3 runs 13 residues. The CDR3 DNA is TGTGCCATCACTGGACATCCCAATCAGCCCCAGCATTTT. It encodes CAITGHPNQPQHF.

The chain links TRBV5-1 to TRBJ2-1; TRBD2 matches 10 bases. Germline V gene sequence: CDR1 SGHRS, CDR2 YFSETQ. This CDR3 contains 13 residues. V dropped 6 bases and J dropped 7; count of bases not matched to a gene: 4. CDR3 DNA: TGCGCCAGCAAGCTAGCGGGAGTTAATGAGCAGTTCTTC. It specifies CASKLAGVNEQFF.

The chain joins TRBV9 to TRBJ2-2, with D tentatively TRBD1 (6 bases). Trimming removed 8 bases from V and 0 bases from J, with 14 bases in between. Germline V gene sequence: CDR1 SGDLS, CDR2 YYNGEE. There are 15 residues in the CDR3. The CDR3 is CASRSGHSNTGELFF. CDR3 nucleotide sequence: TGTGCCAGTCGTTCGGGACATTCGAACACCGGGGAGCTGTTTTTT.

The genes are TRBV11-1 and TRBJ2-7, with TRBD1 identical over 11 bases. V lost 4 bases and J lost 6; bases outside the gene matches: 5. The CDR3 totals 14 residues. The V gene's germline CDR1 is SGHAT and CDR2 FQDESV (reference sequence). The CDR3 sequence is CASSSLDRGPEQYF. CDR3 coding DNA: TGTGCCAGCAGCTCCTTGGACAGGGGGCCCGAGCAGTACTTC.

This sequence joins TRBV10-3 and TRBJ2-2; no firm D call. Trimming took 2 bases from V and 5 from J, leaving 6 bases between them. This CDR3 region has 13 residues. Looked up from germline, CDR1 is ENHRY and CDR2 is SYGVKD. The CDR3 region has the DNA TGTGCCATCAGTGAGCTCGTAACCGGGGAGCTGTTTTTT. This gives the protein CAISELVTGELFF.

J is TRBJ1-2 and V is TRBV7-9, with D maybe TRBD1 (5 bases). The CDR3 is 13 residues long. Trimming stripped 7 bases from V and 6 bases from J, with 15 bases between. Per the germline V gene, CDR1 is SEHNR and CDR2 is FQNEAQ (reference sequence). CDR3 protein: CASTPPGSDGYTF. The CDR3 DNA sequence: TGTGCCAGCACCCCCCCAGGGTCGGATGGCTACACCTTC.

This clone was observed a handful of times. This rearrangement joins TRBV19 to TRBJ1-2; no firm D call. Trimming shortened V by 5 bases and J by 12 bases, and 22 bases separated the two germline ends. The CDR3 runs to 14 residues. Germline assignment: CDR1 LNHDA and CDR2 SQIVND (reference sequence). Here the CDR3 DNA reads TGTGCCAGTAGTCCCACGGTTGTGCAGGTGGTCAACACCTTC. Its protein product is CASSPTVVQVVNTF.

The chain recombines TRBV5-1 with TRBJ1-4; 9 bases map to TRBD1. The germline V gene has CDR1 SGHRS and CDR2 YFSETQ. J lost 7 bases, V lost 4 bases, and 5 bases had no gene match. The CDR3 runs 14 residues. The CDR3 spells CASSPGQGGEKLFF. DNA of the CDR3: TGCGCCAGCAGCCCGGGACAGGGAGGTGAAAAACTGTTTTTT.

The rearrangement links TRBV16 to TRBJ2-7; 10 nucleotides match TRBD2. With V trimmed by 1 base and J by 6 bases, 6 bases remained unmatched. Germline V lookup: CDR1 KGHSY, CDR2 FQNENV. This CDR3 contains 15 residues. The CDR3 DNA follows: TGTGCCAGCAGCCAATTTGGAGCGGGAGGGGGCGAGCAGTACTTC. Residues: CASSQFGAGGGEQYF.

This chain links TRBV5-4 with TRBJ2-7; TRBD2 matches 10 bases. Germline V gene sequence: CDR1 SGHNT, CDR2 YYREEE (reference sequence). CDR3 size: 13 residues. Losses at the gene ends were 1 base for V and 5 bases for J; bases not matched to a gene: 0. CDR3 in amino acids: CASSLTSGNEQYF. The CDR3 nucleotides read TGTGCCAGCAGCTTGACTAGCGGGAACGAGCAGTACTTC.

This chain uses TRBV5-1 with TRBJ2-3; 9 bases fit TRBD1. Germline trimming cut 3 bases from V and 0 bases from J; bases unmatched to any gene: 8. The CDR3 covers 17 residues. The V gene's germline CDR1 is SGHRS and CDR2 YFSETQ. In DNA form, the CDR3 reads TGCGCCAGCAGCTCTCTACAGGGGGCTAGGAGCACAGATACGCAGTATTTT. Protein product: CASSSLQGARSTDTQYF.